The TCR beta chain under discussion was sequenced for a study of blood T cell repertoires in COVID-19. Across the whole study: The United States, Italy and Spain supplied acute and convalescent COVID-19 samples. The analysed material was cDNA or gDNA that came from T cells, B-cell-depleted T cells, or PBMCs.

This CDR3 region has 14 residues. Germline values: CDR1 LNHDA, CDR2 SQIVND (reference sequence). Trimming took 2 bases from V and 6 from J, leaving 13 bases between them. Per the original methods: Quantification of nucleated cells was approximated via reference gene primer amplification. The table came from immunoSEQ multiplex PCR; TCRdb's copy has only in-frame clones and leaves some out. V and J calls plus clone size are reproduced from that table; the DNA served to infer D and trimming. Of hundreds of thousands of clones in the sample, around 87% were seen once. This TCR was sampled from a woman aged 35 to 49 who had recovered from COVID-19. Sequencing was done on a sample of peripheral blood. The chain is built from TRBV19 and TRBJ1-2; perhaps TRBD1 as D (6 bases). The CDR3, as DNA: TGTGCCAGTAGTATACGGCCAGGGGCCGATGGCTACACCTTC. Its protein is CASSIRPGADGYTF.